Listed below are T cell receptor beta chains from one sample, sequenced in a study of prognosis after radiotherapy for stage I lung cancer. TCRdb reanalysed the multiplex PCR reads using MiXCR and keeps one entry per CDR3 protein. The sample carries 12,000 to 15,000 distinct CDR3 sequences, approximately 50% recorded once. The sample here was PBMCs, taken before or after stereotactic body radiation therapy (not recorded which). These receptors came from a donor aged 50 or older with non-small cell lung cancer. The CDR3 runs from the conserved cysteine through the conserved F or W. The D gene is left open where the match is weak. Clone size is not always given. Where it is, it says once, few, many or a class for expanded clones.

d_call: TRBD1; j_call: TRBJ2-7; v_call: TRBV9; clone_size: .; cdr3_aa: CASSVALRTGIREQYF; cdr3_nt: TGTGCCAGCAGCGTAGCTTTGAGGACAGGGATTCGCGAGCAGTACTTC
d_call: .; j_call: TRBJ2-7; v_call: TRBV2; clone_size: .; cdr3_aa: CAIGGNRSDAAIYEQYF; cdr3_nt: TGTGCCATAGGCGGGAATCGGTCAGACGCAGCAATTTACGAGCAGTACTTC
d_call: .; j_call: TRBJ2-7; v_call: TRBV6-2/TRBV6-3; clone_size: .; cdr3_aa: CASSELRQSSFSYEQYF; cdr3_nt: TGTGCCAGCAGTGAACTCCGACAGAGTAGTTTCTCCTACGAGCAGTACTTC
d_call: .; j_call: TRBJ2-7; v_call: TRBV7-6; clone_size: medium-sized; cdr3_aa: CASSLEAGPTYEQYF; cdr3_nt: TGTGCCAGCAGCTTAGAGGCAGGGCCCACCTACGAGCAGTACTTC
d_call: .; j_call: TRBJ2-1; v_call: TRBV6-1; clone_size: .; cdr3_aa: CASRDRKGLATYNEQFF; cdr3_nt: TGTGCCAGCAGAGATAGAAAGGGCCTTGCTACCTACAATGAGCAGTTCTTC
d_call: .; j_call: TRBJ2-1; v_call: TRBV3-1; clone_size: many; cdr3_aa: CASSQGRGGAEFF; cdr3_nt: TGTGCCAGCAGCCAAGGGAGAGGCGGGGCGGAGTTCTTC
d_call: .; j_call: TRBJ2-3; v_call: TRBV6-2/TRBV6-3; clone_size: many; cdr3_aa: CASSYKQITDTQYF; cdr3_nt: TGTGCCAGCAGTTACAAACAGATTACAGATACGCAGTATTTT
d_call: .; j_call: TRBJ1-1; v_call: TRBV3-1; clone_size: .; cdr3_aa: CASSQELDRAGTFF; cdr3_nt: TGTGCCAGCAGCCAAGAATTGGACCGGGCTGGGACTTTCTTT
d_call: .; j_call: TRBJ1-1; v_call: TRBV12-3/TRBV12-4; clone_size: .; cdr3_aa: CASNQIQVNTEAFF; cdr3_nt: TGTGCCAGCAATCAGATACAGGTGAACACTGAAGCTTTCTTT
d_call: .; j_call: TRBJ2-1; v_call: TRBV5-1; clone_size: .; cdr3_aa: CASSLEVHMDEQFF; cdr3_nt: TGCGCCAGCAGCTTGGAGGTACACATGGATGAGCAGTTCTTC
d_call: TRBD1; j_call: TRBJ2-2; v_call: TRBV18; clone_size: many; cdr3_aa: CASSRTGEPGELFF; cdr3_nt: TGTGCCAGCTCACGGACAGGGGAACCCGGGGAGCTGTTTTTT
d_call: .; j_call: TRBJ2-7; v_call: TRBV7-3; clone_size: medium-sized; cdr3_aa: CASSNRQGGEQYF; cdr3_nt: TGTGCCAGCAGCAACCGACAGGGAGGCGAGCAGTACTTC
d_call: .; j_call: TRBJ2-5; v_call: TRBV24-1; clone_size: many; cdr3_aa: CATSDPLSRGGQETQYF; cdr3_nt: TGTGCCACCAGTGACCCCCTCTCGCGTGGGGGCCAAGAGACCCAGTACTTC
d_call: .; j_call: TRBJ1-3; v_call: TRBV28; clone_size: once; cdr3_aa: CASRAGASGNTIYF; cdr3_nt: TGTGCCAGCAGGGCAGGGGCTTCTGGAAACACCATATATTTT
d_call: .; j_call: TRBJ1-2; v_call: TRBV6-2/TRBV6-3; clone_size: .; cdr3_aa: CASSVRDGYTF; cdr3_nt: TGTGCCAGCAGTGTAAGGGATGGCTACACATTC
d_call: TRBD2; j_call: TRBJ2-5; v_call: TRBV3-1; clone_size: many; cdr3_aa: CASSQNLAGVAIKQETQYF; cdr3_nt: TGTGCCAGCAGCCAGAATCTAGCGGGGGTAGCTATTAAGCAAGAGACCCAGTACTTC
d_call: .; j_call: TRBJ2-3; v_call: TRBV20-1; clone_size: many; cdr3_aa: CSAPRFLGDMLSTDTQYF; cdr3_nt: TGCAGTGCTCCACGATTCCTGGGGGATATGCTTAGCACAGATACGCAGTATTTT
d_call: TRBD2; j_call: TRBJ2-7; v_call: TRBV20-1; clone_size: many; cdr3_aa: CSAPGTSGALSYEQYF; cdr3_nt: TGCAGTGCCCCTGGGACTAGCGGGGCCCTCTCCTACGAGCAGTACTTC